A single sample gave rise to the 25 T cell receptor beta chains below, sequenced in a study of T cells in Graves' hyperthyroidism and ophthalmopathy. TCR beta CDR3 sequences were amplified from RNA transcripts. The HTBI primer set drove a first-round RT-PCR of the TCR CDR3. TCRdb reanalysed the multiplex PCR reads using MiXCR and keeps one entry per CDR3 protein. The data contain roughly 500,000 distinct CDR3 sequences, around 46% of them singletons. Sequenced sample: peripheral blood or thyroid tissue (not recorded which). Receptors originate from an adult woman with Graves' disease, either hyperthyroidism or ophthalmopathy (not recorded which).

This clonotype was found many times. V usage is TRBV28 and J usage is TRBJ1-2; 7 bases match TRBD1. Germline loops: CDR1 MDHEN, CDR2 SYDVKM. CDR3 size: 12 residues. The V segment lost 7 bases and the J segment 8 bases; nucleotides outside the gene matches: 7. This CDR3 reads CASITGVWGYTF. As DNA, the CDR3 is TGTGCCAGCATTACAGGGGTCTGGGGCTACACCTTC.

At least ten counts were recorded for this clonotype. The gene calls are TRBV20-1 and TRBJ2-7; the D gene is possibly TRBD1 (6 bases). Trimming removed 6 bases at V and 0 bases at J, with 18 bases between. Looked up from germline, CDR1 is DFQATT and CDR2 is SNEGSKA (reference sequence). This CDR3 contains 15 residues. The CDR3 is CSASKFGDISYEQYF. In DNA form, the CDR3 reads TGCAGTGCCTCTAAATTCGGGGACATCTCCTACGAGCAGTACTTC.

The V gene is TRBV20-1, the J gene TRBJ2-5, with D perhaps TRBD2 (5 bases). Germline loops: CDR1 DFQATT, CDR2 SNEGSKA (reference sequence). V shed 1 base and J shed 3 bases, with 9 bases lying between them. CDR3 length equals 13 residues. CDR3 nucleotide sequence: TGCAGTGCTAGAGGAGGGCAGAAAGAGACCCAGTACTTC. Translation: CSARGGQKETQYF.

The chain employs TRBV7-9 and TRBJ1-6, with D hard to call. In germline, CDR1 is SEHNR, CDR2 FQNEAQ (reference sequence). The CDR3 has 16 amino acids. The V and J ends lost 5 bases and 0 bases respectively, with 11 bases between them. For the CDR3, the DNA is TGTGCCAGCAGCAATCCAGGAAACTCCTATAATTCACCCCTCCACTTT. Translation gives CASSNPGNSYNSPLHF.

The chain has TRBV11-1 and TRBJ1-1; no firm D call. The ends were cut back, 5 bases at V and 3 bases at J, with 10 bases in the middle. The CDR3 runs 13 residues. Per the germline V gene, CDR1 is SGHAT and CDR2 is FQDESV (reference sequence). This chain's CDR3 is CASSRTMDTEAFF. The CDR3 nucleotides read TGTGCCAGCAGCAGGACGATGGACACTGAAGCTTTCTTT.

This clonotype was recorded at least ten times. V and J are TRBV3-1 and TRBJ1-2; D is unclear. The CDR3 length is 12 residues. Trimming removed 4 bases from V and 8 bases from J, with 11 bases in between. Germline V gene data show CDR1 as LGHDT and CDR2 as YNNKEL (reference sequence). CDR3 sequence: CASSPLTGGYTF. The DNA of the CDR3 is TGTGCCAGCAGCCCCTTGACGGGGGGCTACACCTTC.

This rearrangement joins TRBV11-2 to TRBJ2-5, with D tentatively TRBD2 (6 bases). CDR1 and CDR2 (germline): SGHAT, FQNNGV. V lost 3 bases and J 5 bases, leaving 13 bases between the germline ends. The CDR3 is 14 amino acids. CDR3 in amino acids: CASSFRREEETQYF. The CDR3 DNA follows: TGTGCCAGCAGCTTTAGGAGGGAGGAGGAGACCCAGTACTTC.

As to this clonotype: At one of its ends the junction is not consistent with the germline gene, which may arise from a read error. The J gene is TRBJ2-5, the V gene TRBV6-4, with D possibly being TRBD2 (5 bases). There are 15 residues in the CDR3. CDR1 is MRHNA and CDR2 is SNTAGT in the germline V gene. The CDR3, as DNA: TGTGCCATCAGTGAGGGATTCGGGATGATGGAGACCCAGTACTTC. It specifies CAISEGFGMMETQYF.

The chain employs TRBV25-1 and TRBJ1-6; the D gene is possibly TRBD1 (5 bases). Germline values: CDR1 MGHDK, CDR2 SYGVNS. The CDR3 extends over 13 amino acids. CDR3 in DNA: TGTGCTAGAGATCGGGGGTCTTTTTCACCCCTCCACTTT. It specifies CARDRGSFSPLHF.

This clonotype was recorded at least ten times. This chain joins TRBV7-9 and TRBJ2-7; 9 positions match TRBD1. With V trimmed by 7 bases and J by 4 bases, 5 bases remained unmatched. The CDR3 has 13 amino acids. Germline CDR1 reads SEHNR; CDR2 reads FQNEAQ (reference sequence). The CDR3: CASTPGTGYEQYF. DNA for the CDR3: TGTGCCAGCACCCCAGGGACAGGGTACGAGCAGTACTTC.

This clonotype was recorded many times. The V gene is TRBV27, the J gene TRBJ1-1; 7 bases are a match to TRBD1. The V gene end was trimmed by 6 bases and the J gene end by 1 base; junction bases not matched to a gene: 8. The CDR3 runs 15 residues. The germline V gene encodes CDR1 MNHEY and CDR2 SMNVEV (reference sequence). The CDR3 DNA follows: TGTGCCAGCAGCCCCGCGGGACAGCCGAACACTGAAGCTTTCTTT. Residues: CASSPAGQPNTEAFF.

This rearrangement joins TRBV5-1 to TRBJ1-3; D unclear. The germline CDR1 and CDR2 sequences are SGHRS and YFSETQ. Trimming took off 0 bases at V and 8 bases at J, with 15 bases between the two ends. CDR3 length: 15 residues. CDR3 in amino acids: CASSLDRQSGYTIYF. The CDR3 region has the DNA TGCGCCAGCAGCTTGGATCGCCAGTCGGGCTACACCATATATTTT.

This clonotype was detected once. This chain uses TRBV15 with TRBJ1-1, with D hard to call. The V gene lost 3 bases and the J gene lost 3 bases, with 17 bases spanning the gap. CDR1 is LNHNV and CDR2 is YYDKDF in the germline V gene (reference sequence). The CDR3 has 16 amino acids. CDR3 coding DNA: TGTGCCACCAGCAGCTCCGGCGGGGTAGCCGACACTGAAGCTTTCTTT. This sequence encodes CATSSSGGVADTEAFF.

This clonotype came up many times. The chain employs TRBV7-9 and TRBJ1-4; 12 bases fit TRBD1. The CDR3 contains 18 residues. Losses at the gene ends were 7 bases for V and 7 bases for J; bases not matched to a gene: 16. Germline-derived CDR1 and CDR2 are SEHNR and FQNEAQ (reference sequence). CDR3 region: CASTHWGQGAGVGEKLFF. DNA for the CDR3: TGTGCCAGCACCCATTGGGGACAGGGGGCCGGAGTAGGTGAAAAACTGTTTTTT.

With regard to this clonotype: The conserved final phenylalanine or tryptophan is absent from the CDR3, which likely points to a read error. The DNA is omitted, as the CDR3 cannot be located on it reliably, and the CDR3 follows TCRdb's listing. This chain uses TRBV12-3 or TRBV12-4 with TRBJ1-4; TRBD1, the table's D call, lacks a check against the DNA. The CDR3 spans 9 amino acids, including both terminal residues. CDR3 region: CASSATDDY.

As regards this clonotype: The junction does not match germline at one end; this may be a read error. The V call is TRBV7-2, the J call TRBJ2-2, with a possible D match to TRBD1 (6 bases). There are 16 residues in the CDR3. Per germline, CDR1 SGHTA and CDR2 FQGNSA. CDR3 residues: CASSLRQARNTGELSW. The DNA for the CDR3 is TGTGCCAGCAGCTTAAGACAGGCGAGGAACACCGGGGAGCTGTCTTGG.

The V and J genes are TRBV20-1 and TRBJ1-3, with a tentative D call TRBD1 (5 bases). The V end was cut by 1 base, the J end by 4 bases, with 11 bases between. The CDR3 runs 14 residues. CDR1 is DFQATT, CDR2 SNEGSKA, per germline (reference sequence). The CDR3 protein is CSARARVFGNTIYF. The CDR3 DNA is TGCAGTGCTAGAGCCAGGGTTTTCGGAAACACCATATATTTT.

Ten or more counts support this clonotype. The chain's CDR3 is CAISGDYLGQYF. For the CDR3, the DNA is TGTGCCATCAGTGGAGACTATCTCGGGCAGTACTTC. V gene TRBV10-3 combines with J gene TRBJ2-7; D perhaps matches TRBD2 (5 bases). The germline V gene encodes CDR1 ENHRY and CDR2 SYGVKD. Trimming removed 4 bases at V and 9 bases at J, with 13 bases between. This CDR3 spans 12 amino acids.

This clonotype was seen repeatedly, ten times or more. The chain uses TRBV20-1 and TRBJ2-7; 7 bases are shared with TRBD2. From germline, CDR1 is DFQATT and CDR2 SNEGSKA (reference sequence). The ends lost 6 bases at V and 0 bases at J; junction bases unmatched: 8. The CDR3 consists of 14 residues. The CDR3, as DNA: TGCAGTGCACCGGGGGGAGCGGCCTCCTACGAGCAGTACTTC. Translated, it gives CSAPGGAASYEQYF.

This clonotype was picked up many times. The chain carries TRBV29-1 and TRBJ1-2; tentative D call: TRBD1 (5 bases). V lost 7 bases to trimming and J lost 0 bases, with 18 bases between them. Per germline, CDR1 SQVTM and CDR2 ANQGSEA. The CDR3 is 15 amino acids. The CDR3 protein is CSDRGTGGANYGYTF. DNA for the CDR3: TGCAGCGACCGAGGCACGGGGGGTGCTAACTATGGCTACACCTTC.

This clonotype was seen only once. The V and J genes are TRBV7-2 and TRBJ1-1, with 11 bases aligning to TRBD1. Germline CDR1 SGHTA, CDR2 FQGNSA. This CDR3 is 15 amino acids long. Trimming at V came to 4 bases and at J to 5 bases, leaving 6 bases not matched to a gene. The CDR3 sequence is CASSYVWDRGTEAFF. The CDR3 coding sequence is TGTGCCAGCAGCTACGTGTGGGACAGGGGGACTGAAGCTTTCTTT.

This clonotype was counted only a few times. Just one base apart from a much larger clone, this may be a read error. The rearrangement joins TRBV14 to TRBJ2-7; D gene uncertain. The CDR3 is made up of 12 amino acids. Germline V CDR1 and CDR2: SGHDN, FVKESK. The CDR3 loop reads CASSPKDHEQYF. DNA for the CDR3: TGCGCCAGCAGCCCCAAAGACCACGAGCAGTACTTC.

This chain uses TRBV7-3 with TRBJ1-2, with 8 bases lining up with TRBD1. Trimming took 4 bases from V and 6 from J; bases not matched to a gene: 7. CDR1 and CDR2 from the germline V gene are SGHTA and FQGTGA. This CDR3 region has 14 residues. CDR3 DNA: TGTGCCAGCAGCTCCCGGACAGGGCGCGATGGCTACACCTTC. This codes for CASSSRTGRDGYTF.

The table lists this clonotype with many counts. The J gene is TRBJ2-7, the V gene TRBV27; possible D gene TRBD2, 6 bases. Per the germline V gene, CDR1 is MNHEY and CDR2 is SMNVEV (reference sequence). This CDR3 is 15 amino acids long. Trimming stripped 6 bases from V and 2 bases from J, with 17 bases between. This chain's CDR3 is CASRPAGSWAYEQYF. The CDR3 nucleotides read TGTGCCAGCAGGCCAGCCGGGAGTTGGGCCTACGAGCAGTACTTC.

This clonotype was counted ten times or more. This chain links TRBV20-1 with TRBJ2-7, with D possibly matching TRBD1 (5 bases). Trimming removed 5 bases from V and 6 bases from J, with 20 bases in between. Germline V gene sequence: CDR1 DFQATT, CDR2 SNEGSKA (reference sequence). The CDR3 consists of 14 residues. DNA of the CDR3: TGCAGTGCTCGACTTCCAGAAGGGGTAGGCGAGCAGTACTTC. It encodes CSARLPEGVGEQYF.